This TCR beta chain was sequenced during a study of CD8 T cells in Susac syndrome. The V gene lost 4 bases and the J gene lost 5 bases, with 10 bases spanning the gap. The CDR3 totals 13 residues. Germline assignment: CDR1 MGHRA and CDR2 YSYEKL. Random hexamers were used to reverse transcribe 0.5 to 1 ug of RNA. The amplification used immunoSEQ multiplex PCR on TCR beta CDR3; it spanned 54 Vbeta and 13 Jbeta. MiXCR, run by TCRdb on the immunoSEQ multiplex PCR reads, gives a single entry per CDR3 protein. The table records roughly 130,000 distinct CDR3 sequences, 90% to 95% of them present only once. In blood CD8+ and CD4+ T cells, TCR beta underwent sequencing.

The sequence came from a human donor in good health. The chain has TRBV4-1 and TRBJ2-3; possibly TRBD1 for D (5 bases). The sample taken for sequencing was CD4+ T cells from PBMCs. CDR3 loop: CASSLGVVDTQYF. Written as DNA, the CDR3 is TGCGCCAGCAGCCTAGGGGTTGTAGATACGCAGTATTTT.